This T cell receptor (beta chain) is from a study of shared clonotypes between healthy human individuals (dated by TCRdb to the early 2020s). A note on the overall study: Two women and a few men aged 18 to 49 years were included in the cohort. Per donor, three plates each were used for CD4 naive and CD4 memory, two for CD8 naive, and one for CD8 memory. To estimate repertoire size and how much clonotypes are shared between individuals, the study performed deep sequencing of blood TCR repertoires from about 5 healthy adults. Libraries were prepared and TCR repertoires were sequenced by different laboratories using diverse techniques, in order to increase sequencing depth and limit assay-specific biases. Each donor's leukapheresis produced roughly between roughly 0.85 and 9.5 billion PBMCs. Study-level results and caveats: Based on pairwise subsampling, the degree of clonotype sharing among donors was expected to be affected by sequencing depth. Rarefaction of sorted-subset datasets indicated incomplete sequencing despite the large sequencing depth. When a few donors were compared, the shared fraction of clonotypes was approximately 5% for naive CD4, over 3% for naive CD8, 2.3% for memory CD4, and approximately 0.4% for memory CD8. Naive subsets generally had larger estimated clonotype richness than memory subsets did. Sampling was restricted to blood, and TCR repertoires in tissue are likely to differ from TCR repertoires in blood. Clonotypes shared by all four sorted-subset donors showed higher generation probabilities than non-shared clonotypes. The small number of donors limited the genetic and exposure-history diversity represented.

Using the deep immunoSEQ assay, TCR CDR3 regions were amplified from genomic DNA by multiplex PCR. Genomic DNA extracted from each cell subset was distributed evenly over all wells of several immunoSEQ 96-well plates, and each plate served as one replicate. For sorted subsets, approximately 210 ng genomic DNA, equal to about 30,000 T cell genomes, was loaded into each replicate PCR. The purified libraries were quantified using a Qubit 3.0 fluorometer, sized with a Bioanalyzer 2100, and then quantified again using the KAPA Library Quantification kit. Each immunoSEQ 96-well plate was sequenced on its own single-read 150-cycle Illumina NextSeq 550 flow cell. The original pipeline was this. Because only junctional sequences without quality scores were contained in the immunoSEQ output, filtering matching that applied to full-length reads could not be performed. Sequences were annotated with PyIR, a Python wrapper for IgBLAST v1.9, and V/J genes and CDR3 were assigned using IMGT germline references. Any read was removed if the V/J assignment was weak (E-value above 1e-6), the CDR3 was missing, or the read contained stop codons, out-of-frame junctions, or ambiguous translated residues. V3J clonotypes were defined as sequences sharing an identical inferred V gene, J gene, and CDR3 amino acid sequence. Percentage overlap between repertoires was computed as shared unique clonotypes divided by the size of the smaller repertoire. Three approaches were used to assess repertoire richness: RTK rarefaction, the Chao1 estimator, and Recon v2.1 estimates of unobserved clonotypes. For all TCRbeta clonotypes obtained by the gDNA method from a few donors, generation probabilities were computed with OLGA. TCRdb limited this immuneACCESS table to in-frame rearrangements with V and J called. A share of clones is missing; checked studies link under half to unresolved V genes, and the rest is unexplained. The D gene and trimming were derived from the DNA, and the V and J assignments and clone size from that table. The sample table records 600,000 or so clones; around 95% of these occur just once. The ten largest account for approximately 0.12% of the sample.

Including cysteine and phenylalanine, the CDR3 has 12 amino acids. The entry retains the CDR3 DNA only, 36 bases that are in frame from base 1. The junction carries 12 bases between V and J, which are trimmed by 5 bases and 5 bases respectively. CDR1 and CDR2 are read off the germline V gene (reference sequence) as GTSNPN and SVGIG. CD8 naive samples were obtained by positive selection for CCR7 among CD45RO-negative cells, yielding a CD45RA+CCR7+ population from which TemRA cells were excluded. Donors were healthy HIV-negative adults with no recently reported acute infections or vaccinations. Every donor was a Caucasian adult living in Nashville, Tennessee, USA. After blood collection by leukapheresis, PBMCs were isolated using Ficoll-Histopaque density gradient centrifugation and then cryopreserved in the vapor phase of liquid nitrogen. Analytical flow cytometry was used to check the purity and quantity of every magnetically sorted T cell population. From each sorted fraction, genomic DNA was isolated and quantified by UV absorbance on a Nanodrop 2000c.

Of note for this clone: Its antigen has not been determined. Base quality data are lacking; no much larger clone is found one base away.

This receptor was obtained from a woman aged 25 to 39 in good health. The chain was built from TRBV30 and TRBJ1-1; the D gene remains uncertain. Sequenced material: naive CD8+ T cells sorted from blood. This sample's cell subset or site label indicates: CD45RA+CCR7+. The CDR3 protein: CAWGPSYTEAFF. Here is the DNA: TGTGCCTGGGGACCGTCCTATACTGAAGCTTTCTTT.